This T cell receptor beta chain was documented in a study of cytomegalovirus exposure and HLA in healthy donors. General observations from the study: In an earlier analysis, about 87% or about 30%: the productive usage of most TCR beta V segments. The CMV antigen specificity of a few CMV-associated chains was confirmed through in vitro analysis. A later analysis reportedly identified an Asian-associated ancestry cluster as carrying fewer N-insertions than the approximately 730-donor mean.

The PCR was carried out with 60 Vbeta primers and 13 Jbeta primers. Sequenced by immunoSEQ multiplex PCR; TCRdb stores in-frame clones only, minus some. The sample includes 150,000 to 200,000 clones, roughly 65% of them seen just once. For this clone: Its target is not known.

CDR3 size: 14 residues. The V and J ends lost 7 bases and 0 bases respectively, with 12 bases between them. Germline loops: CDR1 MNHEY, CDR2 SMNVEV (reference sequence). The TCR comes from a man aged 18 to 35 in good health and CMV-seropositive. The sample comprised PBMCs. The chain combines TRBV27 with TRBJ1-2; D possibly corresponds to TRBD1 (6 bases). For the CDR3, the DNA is TGTGCCAGCAATGAAGCAGGGGCTAACTATGGCTACACCTTC. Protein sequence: CASNEAGANYGYTF.